The 6 T cell receptor beta chains below come from one sample, sequenced in a study of identical twins. MiXCR was run by TCRdb on the 5' RACE reads, yielding one entry per CDR3 protein. The sample lists about 220,000 distinct CDR3 sequences; 6% to 8% were seen once. These sequences were also reported in another study, on yellow fever vaccine responses in identical twins.

The specimen was CD8+ T cells sorted from blood. The receptors originated from a woman under 30 in good health.

V is TRBV25-1 and J is TRBJ2-1; D is unclear. CDR1 and CDR2 from the germline V gene are MGHDK and SYGVNS. The V and J ends lost 6 bases and 3 bases respectively, with 12 bases between them. This CDR3 is 14 amino acids long. CDR3 DNA sequence: TGTGCCAGCAGCACGGACGGCTACTACAATGAGCAGTTCTTC. Translating it yields CASSTDGYYNEQFF.

This clonotype has ten or more counts. The chain links TRBV6-5 to TRBJ2-1; 9 positions match TRBD2. V was pared by 0 bases and J by 9 bases, with 9 bases of the junction left unmatched. The CDR3 is 16 amino acids. In germline, CDR1 is MNHEY, CDR2 SVGAGI. In DNA form, the CDR3 reads TGTGCCAGCAGTTACTCGAGACGTGCGGGGGGGACTGAGCAGTTCTTC. Its translation is CASSYSRRAGGTEQFF.

The chain carries TRBV28 and TRBJ1-4; 7 bases agree with TRBD1. Per germline, CDR1 MDHEN and CDR2 SYDVKM. J was trimmed by 8 bases and V by 8 bases; bases with no gene match: 14. The CDR3 spans 15 residues. DNA of the CDR3: TGTGCCAGCCTCTCGACAGGGATACTTCTCGAAAAACTGTTTTTT. Translation gives CASLSTGILLEKLFF.

This clonotype has a count of ten or more. This chain joins TRBV11-2 and TRBJ1-5, with TRBD1 matching over 7 bases. The V and J ends lost 2 bases and 3 bases, in that order; junction bases with no gene match: 4. CDR1 and CDR2 from the germline V gene are SGHAT and FQNNGV. The CDR3 sequence is 15 residues long. CDR3 nucleotides: TGTGCCAGCAGCTTAAATACAGGGGCCAATCAGCCCCAGCATTTT. Its protein is CASSLNTGANQPQHF.

This clonotype was picked up a small number of times. The J gene is TRBJ2-1, the V gene TRBV11-2, with TRBD1 matching over 7 bases. This CDR3 is 14 amino acids long. The germline gives CDR1 SGHAT, CDR2 FQNNGV. Trimming removed 4 bases from V and 2 bases from J; junction bases left unmatched: 2. CDR3 residues: CASSSRGTYNEQFF. The CDR3 region has the DNA TGTGCCAGCAGCTCCAGGGGGACCTACAATGAGCAGTTCTTC. The whole variable domain, filled in from reference TRBV11-2 and TRBJ2-1, reads EAGVAQSPRYKIIEKRQSVAFWCNPISGHATLYWYQQILGQGPKLLIQFQNNGVVDDSQLPKDRFSAERLKGVDSTLKIQPAKLEDSAVYLCASSSRGTYNEQFFGPGTRLTVL.

The chain joins TRBV20-1 to TRBJ2-7; D gene unclear. Germline values: CDR1 DFQATT, CDR2 SNEGSKA (reference sequence). The CDR3 contains 11 residues. The V gene lost 1 base and the J gene lost 4 bases, with 5 bases spanning the gap. In DNA form, the CDR3 reads TGCAGTGCTAGAGCTACATACGAGCAGTACTTC. Amino acids: CSARATYEQYF.